The T cell receptor (beta chain) described here comes from a study of CD8 T cells in ankylosing spondylitis. Each CDR3 protein gets one entry after TCRdb re-called the 5' RACE reads with MiXCR. This table holds approximately 150,000 distinct CDR3 sequences, approximately 32% found once. Germline-derived CDR1 and CDR2 are LNHDA and SQIVND (reference sequence). V dropped 5 bases and J dropped 11 bases, with 13 bases sitting between them. The length of the CDR3 is 12 residues. The sequence derives from a male donor with ankylosing spondylitis. Sequences were obtained from synovial fluid, either unsorted or a sorted T cell fraction (not recorded which). The V and J genes are TRBV19 and TRBJ1-5; D might be TRBD1 (5 bases). The CDR3 region has the DNA TGTGCCAGTAGTGGGGGTAAGGTGGCCCAGCATTTT. Its translation: CASSGGKVAQHF.